These 16 T cell receptor beta chains were all obtained from the same sample, sequenced in a study of cytomegalovirus exposure and HLA in healthy donors. PCR primers comprised 60 Vbeta and 13 Jbeta primers. The table came from immunoSEQ multiplex PCR; TCRdb's copy has only in-frame clones and leaves some out. Among more than 95,000 clones listed, approximately 72% were seen once. The sequenced material came from PBMCs. The source is a woman in her fifties or sixties in good health and CMV-seronegative.

The chain carries TRBV5-1 and TRBJ2-7; TRBD2 matches 11 bases. Germline V gene data show CDR1 as SGHRS and CDR2 as YFSETQ. Trimming removed 5 bases from V and 1 base from J; junction bases left unmatched: 2. The CDR3 sequence is 14 residues long. The CDR3 coding sequence is TGCGCCAGCAGTAGGACTAGCGGGTCCTACGAGCAGTACTTC. Translation gives CASSRTSGSYEQYF.

There are a few counts of this clone. The chain combines TRBV7-9 with TRBJ2-7; a possible D gene is TRBD1 (6 bases). CDR3 length: 12 amino acids. The V gene's germline CDR1 is SEHNR and CDR2 FQNEAQ (reference sequence). Trimming left V 4 bases short and J 5 bases short, with 9 bases between. DNA for the CDR3: TGTGCCAGCAGCTATTACAGGGACGAGCAGTACTTC. Its protein product is CASSYYRDEQYF.

There are a few counts of this clone. V is TRBV5-5 and J is TRBJ1-4, with a tentative D call TRBD1 (6 bases). V lost 2 bases and J lost 6, with 11 bases in between. Germline V gives CDR1 SGHKS, CDR2 YYEKEE (reference sequence). This CDR3 is 14 amino acids long. The DNA of the CDR3 is TGTGCCAGCAGCTTTACAGGGACCGATGAAAAACTGTTTTTT. This translates into CASSFTGTDEKLFF. The entire variable domain, with the rest obtained from reference TRBV5-5 and TRBJ1-4, is as follows: DAGVTQSPTHLIKTRGQQVTLRCSPISGHKSVSWYQQVLGQGPQFIFQYYEKEERGRGNFPDRFSARQFPNYSSELNVNALLLGDSALYLCASSFTGTDEKLFFGSGTQLSVL.

The chain joins TRBV19 to TRBJ1-2; 11 bases are shared with TRBD1. J was trimmed by 0 bases and V by 2 bases; bases with no gene match: 5. This CDR3 is 17 amino acids long. Germline lookup yields CDR1 LNHDA and CDR2 SQIVND (reference sequence). CDR3 sequence reads: CASSIPGTGGTNYGYTF. In DNA, the CDR3 is TGTGCCAGTAGTATACCCGGGACAGGGGGTACTAACTATGGCTACACCTTC.

V usage is TRBV5-6 and J usage is TRBJ2-7, with D possibly being TRBD2 (5 bases). There are 14 residues in the CDR3. Germline assignment: CDR1 SGHDT and CDR2 YYEEEE. V was shortened by 6 bases and J by 1 base, with 14 bases between the two germline ends. The CDR3 spells CASTLSGLSYEQYF. In DNA, the CDR3 is TGTGCCAGCACTTTGTCCGGACTGTCCTACGAGCAGTACTTC. The variable domain in full, with the rest retrieved from reference TRBV5-6 and TRBJ2-7, is DAGVTQSPTHLIKTRGQQVTLRCSPKSGHDTVSWYQQALGQGPQFIFQYYEEEERQRGNFPDRFSGHQFPNYSSELNVNALLLGDSALYLCASTLSGLSYEQYFGPGTRLTVT.

This sequence joins TRBV7-2 and TRBJ2-1, with TRBD1 matching 7 bases. The V and J ends lost 5 bases and 1 base, in that order; junction bases with no gene match: 5. The germline gives CDR1 SGHTA, CDR2 FQGNSA. The CDR3 consists of 15 residues. This chain's CDR3 is CASSGQQGSYNEQFF. In nucleotides, the CDR3 is TGTGCCAGCAGCGGGCAACAGGGGTCCTACAATGAGCAGTTCTTC.

The chain has TRBV7-8 and TRBJ2-3; TRBD2 aligns across 9 bases. This CDR3 region has 16 residues. The V and J ends lost 2 bases and 4 bases, in that order; junction bases with no gene match: 7. The germline V gene has CDR1 SGHVS and CDR2 FQNEAQ. This CDR3 is CASSLRAGGVADTQYF. CDR3 nucleotides: TGTGCCAGCAGCTTAAGGGCGGGAGGGGTGGCAGATACGCAGTATTTT.

The rearrangement links TRBV2 to TRBJ2-1; 11 bases line up with TRBD2. V lost 6 bases to trimming and J lost 5 bases; unmatched junction nucleotides: 6. Germline V lookup: CDR1 SNHLY, CDR2 FYNNEI. This CDR3 has 15 residues. The CDR3 region has the DNA TGTGCCAGCAGAGGCGGGACTAGCGGAAACAATGAGCAGTTCTTC. As protein: CASRGGTSGNNEQFF.

This clone was seen more than once but under ten times. The J gene is TRBJ2-1, the V gene TRBV5-3, with 7 nucleotides matching TRBD2. TRBV5-3 is an ORF, with its function uncertain. This CDR3 comprises 12 residues. J gave up 4 bases and V 5 bases, and 0 bases lay outside the gene matches. CDR3 amino acids: CARSSGYNEQFF. CDR3 DNA: TGTGCCAGAAGTAGCGGGTACAATGAGCAGTTCTTC.

The DNA for the CDR3 is TGTGCCAGCAGTGCGAGGGACAGGAACACTGAAGCTTTCTTT. Translation gives CASSARDRNTEAFF. The chain combines TRBV2 with TRBJ1-1, with 7 bases fitting TRBD1. CDR1 and CDR2 from the germline V gene are SNHLY and FYNNEI. This CDR3 comprises 14 residues. Trimming at V came to 4 bases and at J to 1 base, leaving 3 bases not matched to a gene.

The J gene is TRBJ1-1, the V gene TRBV19, with 7 bases identical to TRBD1. The J segment lost 5 bases and the V segment lost 9 bases, leaving 6 bases of the junction unmatched. Germline CDR1 is LNHDA and CDR2 is SQIVND (reference sequence). The CDR3 extends over 12 amino acids. CDR3 loop: CASVGTVTEAFF. The CDR3, as DNA: TGTGCCAGCGTAGGGACAGTTACTGAAGCTTTCTTT.

The V call is TRBV11-2, the J call TRBJ2-7; no clear D gene. The germline gives CDR1 SGHAT, CDR2 FQNNGV. V was clipped by 2 bases and J by 1 base, with 9 bases between them. The CDR3 length is 14 residues. CDR3 DNA: TGTGCCAGCAGCTTAAGGAGATCGTCCTACGAGCAGTACTTC. Its translation is CASSLRRSSYEQYF. The whole variable domain, remainder taken from reference TRBV11-2 and TRBJ2-7, is EAGVAQSPRYKIIEKRQSVAFWCNPISGHATLYWYQQILGQGPKLLIQFQNNGVVDDSQLPKDRFSAERLKGVDSTLKIQPAKLEDSAVYLCASSLRRSSYEQYFGPGTRLTVT.

This chain joins TRBV9 and TRBJ2-1, with a tentative D call TRBD2 (5 bases). Trimming left V 4 bases short and J 6 bases short, with 14 bases between. The germline V gene encodes CDR1 SGDLS and CDR2 YYNGEE. The CDR3 has 14 amino acids. The CDR3 DNA reads TGTGCCAGCAGCCCCCGGGGAACAATCAATGAGCAGTTCTTC. This codes for CASSPRGTINEQFF. Looking up the rest from reference TRBV9 and TRBJ2-1 gives the full variable domain: DSGVTQTPKHLITATGQRVTLRCSPRSGDLSVYWYQQSLDQGLQFLIQYYNGEERAKGNILERFSAQQFPDLHSELNLSSLELGDSALYFCASSPRGTINEQFFGPGTRLTVL.

This clone has just one count. V and J are TRBV5-4 and TRBJ1-3; TRBD1 matches at 9 bases. This CDR3 spans 15 amino acids. Germline trimming cut 4 bases from V and 2 bases from J; bases unmatched to any gene: 4. Germline V lookup: CDR1 SGHNT, CDR2 YYREEE (reference sequence). In DNA form, the CDR3 reads TGTGCCAGCAGCATTCGGACAGGGGCTGGAAACACCATATATTTT. It specifies CASSIRTGAGNTIYF.

The J gene is TRBJ2-6, the V gene TRBV18; maybe TRBD1 (5 bases). The ends were cut back, 1 base at V and 4 bases at J, with 11 bases in the middle. CDR1 is KGHSH, CDR2 LQKENI, per germline. The CDR3 sequence is 16 residues long. CDR3 region: CASSPQKGPGANVLTF. In DNA, the CDR3 is TGTGCCAGCTCACCACAGAAGGGGCCCGGGGCCAACGTCCTGACTTTC.

The chain recombines TRBV28 with TRBJ1-1; 7 nucleotides line up with TRBD1. The CDR3 has 11 amino acids. CDR1 is MDHEN, CDR2 SYDVKM, per germline. The ends lost 8 bases at V and 11 bases at J; junction bases unmatched: 8. CDR3 region: CASLRGLWAFF. The CDR3 nucleotides read TGTGCCAGCCTTAGGGGGCTTTGGGCTTTCTTT. Looking up the rest from reference TRBV28 and TRBJ1-1 gives the full variable domain: DVKVTQSSRYLVKRTGEKVFLECVQDMDHENMFWYRQDPGLGLRLIYFSYDVKMKEKGDIPEGYSVSREKKERFSLILESASTNQTSMYLCASLRGLWAFFGQGTRLTVV.